These 30 T cell receptor beta chains originate from one sample sequenced in a study of shared clonotypes between healthy human individuals. Data came from immunoSEQ multiplex PCR; TCRdb stores just in-frame clones and leaves some out. The table lists around 2.3 million clones, 90% to 96% of them singletons. The sample comprised naive CD4+ T cells sorted from blood. Subset: CD45RA+ positively selected. The origin of the receptors is a man younger than 35 in good health.

V usage is TRBV10-3 and J usage is TRBJ2-1, with D possibly being TRBD2 (6 bases). Germline V gives CDR1 ENHRY, CDR2 SYGVKD. The CDR3 covers 15 residues. Between the trimmed V and J ends, which lost 6 bases and 0 bases, there was a span of 12 bases. CDR3 amino acids: CAISPSGSSYNEQFF. Written as DNA, the CDR3 is TGTGCCATCAGCCCCTCCGGGAGCTCCTACAATGAGCAGTTCTTC.

The rearrangement uses TRBV5-1 and TRBJ1-2; the D is unclear. The V end lost 1 base, the J end lost 4 bases, and 17 bases lay between the germline ends. CDR1 SGHRS and CDR2 YFSETQ come from the germline V gene. The CDR3 runs to 16 residues. The CDR3: CASSLTPTDSPYGYTF. The CDR3 nucleotides are TGCGCCAGCAGCTTGACACCCACAGATTCCCCCTATGGCTACACCTTC.

This clone has only one observation. The gene calls are TRBV5-1 and TRBJ1-1; 7 bases map to TRBD1. This CDR3 comprises 15 residues. Germline-derived CDR1 and CDR2 are SGHRS and YFSETQ. After removal of 2 bases from V and 5 bases from J, the junction contained 9 bases not matched to a gene. CDR3 DNA: TGCGCCAGCAGCTTTCGGACAGGTCCTACTACTGAAGCTTTCTTT. Translation: CASSFRTGPTTEAFF.

This chain joins TRBV5-1 and TRBJ2-2; no reliable D call. V dropped 2 bases and J dropped 0 bases, with 8 bases sitting between them. CDR3 length: 15 residues. CDR1 SGHRS and CDR2 YFSETQ come from the germline V gene. The CDR3 loop reads CASSFPPANTGELFF. The CDR3 coding sequence is TGCGCCAGCAGCTTCCCTCCAGCGAACACCGGGGAGCTGTTTTTT.

This rearrangement joins TRBV15 to TRBJ1-2; 8 nucleotides align to TRBD1. The length of the CDR3 is 16 residues. In germline, CDR1 is LNHNV, CDR2 YYDKDF (reference sequence). The junction had 10 bases not matched to a gene; V was cut back by 3 bases and J by 4 bases. CDR3 protein: CATSSRTTGVAYGYTF. For the CDR3, the DNA is TGTGCCACCAGCAGCCGTACGACAGGGGTAGCCTATGGCTACACCTTC.

The chain carries TRBV18 and TRBJ2-3; tentatively, D is TRBD1 (6 bases). Germline V gene lookup returns CDR1 KGHSH and CDR2 LQKENI. The CDR3 has 14 residues. Trimming took off 3 bases at V and 5 bases at J, with 12 bases between the two ends. For the CDR3, the DNA is TGTGCCAGCTCACCCCAGGGGCTACAAGATACGCAGTATTTT. Residues: CASSPQGLQDTQYF.

The gene calls are TRBV7-2 and TRBJ1-2; D call uncertain. The CDR3 is made up of 14 amino acids. CDR1 SGHTA and CDR2 FQGNSA come from the germline V gene. Deletions cut 1 base from V and 1 base from J, with 7 bases between. The CDR3 nucleotides read TGTGCCAGCAGCTTAGAGGTCGGTAACTATGGCTACACCTTC. It specifies CASSLEVGNYGYTF.

The chain employs TRBV9 and TRBJ1-3, with D maybe TRBD1 (5 bases). V gave up 3 bases and J gave up 1 base, with 14 bases separating them. CDR3 size: 16 residues. CDR1 and CDR2 (germline): SGDLS, YYNGEE. Here the CDR3 reads CASSAGFGGSGNTIYF. Here the CDR3 DNA reads TGTGCCAGCAGCGCAGGATTTGGGGGTTCTGGAAACACCATATATTTT. Looking up the rest from reference TRBV9 and TRBJ1-3 gives the full variable domain: DSGVTQTPKHLITATGQRVTLRCSPRSGDLSVYWYQQSLDQGLQFLIQYYNGEERAKGNILERFSAQQFPDLHSELNLSSLELGDSALYFCASSAGFGGSGNTIYFGEGSWLTVV.

This chain connects TRBV18 to TRBJ2-5; weak D call: TRBD2 (5 bases). The CDR3 covers 15 residues. V lost 0 bases to trimming and J lost 7 bases, with 15 bases between them. CDR1 and CDR2 from the germline V gene are KGHSH and LQKENI. The CDR3, as DNA: TGTGCCAGCTCACCACCGGAAACGGGGATAAGGACCCAGTACTTC. It is translated as CASSPPETGIRTQYF.

This clone was observed a single time. The rearrangement uses TRBV10-3 and TRBJ1-2, with 10 bases that match TRBD1. Germline CDR1 ENHRY, CDR2 SYGVKD. With V trimmed by 11 bases and J by 7 bases, 22 bases remained unmatched. CDR3 length: 17 amino acids. The CDR3 region is CAVSPRQGATVVSGYTF. The CDR3 bases are TGTGCCGTCTCCCCCCGACAGGGGGCTACTGTAGTATCTGGCTACACCTTC.

This sequence joins TRBV6-5 and TRBJ2-7; no clear D. V lost 5 bases and J lost 5, with 13 bases in between. CDR3 size: 13 residues. Per the germline V gene, CDR1 is MNHEY and CDR2 is SVGAGI. DNA of the CDR3: TGTGCCAGCAGTCCGGGCCCAGAGCACGAGCAGTACTTC. Its translation is CASSPGPEHEQYF.

The chain carries TRBV6-4 and TRBJ2-1; the D gene could be TRBD1 or TRBD2 (7 bases each). Germline V gene sequence: CDR1 MRHNA, CDR2 SNTAGT. This CDR3 region has 16 residues. Trimming left V 2 bases short and J 7 bases short, with 18 bases between. The CDR3 DNA reads TGTGCCAGCAGTGACCAGGGGGGGCGAACGGGAAATGAGCAGTTCTTC. It translates to CASSDQGGRTGNEQFF.

This rearrangement joins TRBV6-5 to TRBJ2-1; 10 bases fit TRBD2. The CDR3 covers 16 residues. V was clipped by 2 bases and J by 7 bases; unmatched bases: 8. CDR1 and CDR2 from the germline V gene are MNHEY and SVGAGI. CDR3 DNA sequence: TGTGCCAGCAGTTACCGCCTAGCGGGGGCCCCTAATGAGCAGTTCTTC. It codes for CASSYRLAGAPNEQFF.

This rearrangement joins TRBV25-1 to TRBJ1-6, with a weak D call TRBD1 (5 bases). The CDR3 consists of 15 residues. Germline values: CDR1 MGHDK, CDR2 SYGVNS. The germline V and J ends were trimmed by 5 bases and 0 bases, with 8 bases remaining between them. The CDR3 nucleotides are TGTGCCAGCAGTTGGGGGGGCTCCTATAATTCACCCCTCCACTTT. The encoded protein is CASSWGGSYNSPLHF. The variable domain in full, completed from reference TRBV25-1 and TRBJ1-6, reads EADIYQTPRYLVIGTGKKITLECSQTMGHDKMYWYQQDPGMELHLIHYSYGVNSTEKGDLSSESTVSRIRTEHFPLTLESARPSHTSQYLCASSWGGSYNSPLHFGNGTRLTVT.

The V and J genes are TRBV7-9 and TRBJ1-1, with 7 bases aligning to TRBD1. V was pared by 3 bases and J by 1 base, with 2 bases of the junction left unmatched. CDR3 size: 14 residues. From germline, CDR1 is SEHNR and CDR2 FQNEAQ (reference sequence). CDR3 in amino acids: CASSLYRGNTEAFF. In DNA form, the CDR3 reads TGTGCCAGCAGCTTGTACAGGGGGAACACTGAAGCTTTCTTT.

The chain is built from TRBV10-3 and TRBJ1-4; possibly TRBD1 for D (5 bases). Trimming removed 0 bases at V and 7 bases at J, with 9 bases between. The CDR3 is 14 residues long. The germline V gene encodes CDR1 ENHRY and CDR2 SYGVKD. CDR3 DNA sequence: TGTGCCATCAGTGAGTCCTGGGGCGGTGAAAAACTGTTTTTT. It codes for CAISESWGGEKLFF.

The table lists this clone with a count of one. CDR3: CAISFDRNSPLHF. CDR3 sequence (DNA): TGTGCCATCAGCTTTGACAGAAATTCACCCCTCCACTTT. V gene TRBV10-3 combines with J gene TRBJ1-6, with D possibly matching TRBD1 (5 bases). This CDR3 is 13 amino acids long. The V end lost 6 bases, the J end lost 7 bases, and 10 bases lay between the germline ends. Germline V gives CDR1 ENHRY, CDR2 SYGVKD.

This rearrangement joins TRBV15 to TRBJ2-1; D might be TRBD2 (7 bases). The germline V gene has CDR1 LNHNV and CDR2 YYDKDF (reference sequence). Trimming cost V 5 bases and J 8 bases, with 10 bases left between them. The CDR3 spans 12 residues. The CDR3 nucleotides read TGTGCCACCAGCTGGGGGGGCTATGAGCAGTTCTTC. It specifies CATSWGGYEQFF.

With respect to this clone: Other DNA sequences in the sample encode the same CDR3. The V call is TRBV28, the J call TRBJ1-1; no reliable D call. Per the germline V gene, CDR1 is MDHEN and CDR2 is SYDVKM. The CDR3 runs 12 residues. V was trimmed by 3 bases and J by 2 bases, leaving 4 bases between them. This chain's CDR3 is CASSFRNTEAFF. The CDR3 nucleotides are TGTGCCAGCAGTTTTCGTAACACTGAAGCTTTCTTT. The whole variable domain, remainder taken from reference TRBV28 and TRBJ1-1, is DVKVTQSSRYLVKRTGEKVFLECVQDMDHENMFWYRQDPGLGLRLIYFSYDVKMKEKGDIPEGYSVSREKKERFSLILESASTNQTSMYLCASSFRNTEAFFGQGTRLTVV.

The CDR3 reads CASSLVLAGSFTDTQYF. The CDR3 DNA is TGTGCCAGCAGCTTGGTACTAGCGGGGAGCTTCACAGATACGCAGTATTTT. The rearrangement links TRBV5-8 to TRBJ2-3, with 10 bases identical to TRBD2. V lost 0 bases, J lost 2 bases, and 6 bases stayed unmatched. The V gene's germline CDR1 is SGHTS and CDR2 YDEGEE. The CDR3 runs 17 residues.

The chain is built from TRBV6-1 and TRBJ2-7, with 8 bases lining up with TRBD1. Germline V gives CDR1 MNHNS, CDR2 SASEGT. Losses at the gene ends were 6 bases for V and 4 bases for J; bases not matched to a gene: 11. The CDR3 extends over 15 amino acids. Here the CDR3 reads CASREDRVGVYEQYF. The CDR3, as DNA: TGTGCCAGCAGGGAGGACAGGGTCGGAGTATACGAGCAGTACTTC.

The chain has TRBV6-1 and TRBJ2-3; D gene ambiguous. Germline V gene lookup returns CDR1 MNHNS and CDR2 SASEGT. The V end lost 8 bases, the J end lost 2 bases, and 2 bases lay between the germline ends. The CDR3 is 10 residues long. The CDR3 loop reads CASPTDTQYF. The CDR3 DNA follows: TGTGCCAGCCCCACAGATACGCAGTATTTT.

This sequence joins TRBV11-2 and TRBJ2-7, with TRBD1 identical over 8 bases. Germline CDR1 is SGHAT and CDR2 is FQNNGV. The CDR3 is made up of 14 amino acids. V was pared by 6 bases and J by 5 bases, with 9 bases of the junction left unmatched. This CDR3 is CASSRSDRGHEQYF. In DNA form, the CDR3 reads TGTGCCAGCAGTCGTTCCGACAGGGGACACGAGCAGTACTTC.

This chain connects TRBV7-2 to TRBJ2-3, with D perhaps matching TRBD2 (5 bases). This CDR3 contains 15 residues. Deletions cut 4 bases from V and 3 bases from J, with 14 bases between. From germline, CDR1 is SGHTA and CDR2 FQGNSA. In DNA form, the CDR3 reads TGTGCCAGCAGCTCCCCGGTGTCGGGGACAGATACGCAGTATTTT. Protein sequence: CASSSPVSGTDTQYF.

The V gene is TRBV7-2, the J gene TRBJ2-7, with 7 bases that match TRBD2. With 5 bases clipped from V and 3 bases from J, the junction kept 10 bases outside the gene matches. CDR1 SGHTA and CDR2 FQGNSA come from the germline V gene. The CDR3 totals 15 residues. CDR3 protein: CASSVREGNLYEQYF. The CDR3 bases are TGTGCCAGCAGCGTCAGGGAGGGCAACCTCTACGAGCAGTACTTC.

The chain is built from TRBV18 and TRBJ2-2, with D maybe TRBD1 (6 bases). The CDR3 covers 17 residues. Looked up from germline, CDR1 is KGHSH and CDR2 is LQKENI. Trimming cost V 3 bases and J 0 bases, with 14 bases left between them. The CDR3 is CASSPYLDRSNTGELFF. CDR3 sequence (DNA): TGTGCCAGCTCACCTTATCTAGACAGGTCGAACACCGGGGAGCTGTTTTTT.

The chain carries TRBV5-1 and TRBJ1-3; 8 bases align to TRBD1. CDR1 SGHRS and CDR2 YFSETQ come from the germline V gene. Unmatched junction bases numbered 4, after V lost 3 bases and J lost 2 bases. The CDR3 spans 15 residues. The DNA of the CDR3 is TGCGCCAGCAGCTCGAAACAGGGGGCTGGAAACACCATATATTTT. Its translation: CASSSKQGAGNTIYF.

The chain links TRBV2 to TRBJ2-1; D may be TRBD1 (5 bases). V was cut by 5 bases and J by 12 bases, with 17 bases left in between. Germline V lookup: CDR1 SNHLY, CDR2 FYNNEI. The CDR3 runs 13 residues. Written as DNA, the CDR3 is TGTGCCAGCAGTCTCTTCCTGTACCAGGGGCAGTTCTTC. Protein: CASSLFLYQGQFF. Based on the CDR3 plus reference TRBV2 and TRBJ2-1, the full variable domain is EPEVTQTPSHQVTQMGQEVILRCVPISNHLYFYWYRQILGQKVEFLVSFYNNEISEKSEIFDDQFSVERPDGSNFTLKIRSTKLEDSAMYFCASSLFLYQGQFFGPGTRLTVL.

The genes are TRBV6-4 and TRBJ1-6; D is uncertain. There are 14 residues in the CDR3. Trimming pared 2 bases from V and 7 bases from J, leaving 9 bases between. Germline V gives CDR1 MRHNA, CDR2 SNTAGT. CDR3 nucleotides: TGTGCCAGCAGTGACCGTGGCAGCAATTCACCCCTCCACTTT. Amino acids: CASSDRGSNSPLHF.

The chain employs TRBV6-1 and TRBJ1-2, with 7 bases matching TRBD1. The CDR3 extends over 13 amino acids. Germline V gives CDR1 MNHNS, CDR2 SASEGT. V dropped 8 bases and J dropped 3; count of bases not matched to a gene: 6. As DNA, the CDR3 is TGTGCCAGCTCAGGGACAGCTTACTATGGCTACACCTTC. Protein product: CASSGTAYYGYTF.